The 22 T cell receptor beta chains given below trace back to one sample, sequenced in a study of T cell repertoires in cytomegalovirus infection. Each CDR3 protein gets one entry after TCRdb re-called the reads with MiXCR. The sample lists 550,000 to 850,000 distinct CDR3 sequences; roughly a third were seen once. The antigens these receptors bind are not known. The starting material was cultured PBMCs, obtained from culture after CMV antigen stimulation. These receptors originate from a human donor in good health (CMV status not recorded). Some clones in this sample may be carry-over from other donors' samples.

The chain combines TRBV4-1 with TRBJ2-1, with TRBD2 matching over 8 bases. Germline values: CDR1 MGHRA, CDR2 YSYEKL. The CDR3 has 13 amino acids. Unmatched junction bases numbered 3, after V lost 2 bases and J lost 9 bases. In DNA form, the CDR3 reads TGCGCCAGCAGCCAACGGGGGGGTACTGAGCAGTTCTTC. It specifies CASSQRGGTEQFF.

The chain joins TRBV7-9 to TRBJ1-1; D is unclear. Per germline, CDR1 SEHNR and CDR2 FQNEAQ (reference sequence). The V end lost 7 bases, the J end lost 6 bases, and 18 bases lay between the germline ends. The CDR3 is 14 amino acids. This chain's CDR3 is CASTRREARAEAFF. Written as DNA, the CDR3 is TGTGCCAGCACAAGGAGGGAGGCTAGGGCTGAAGCTTTCTTT.

The V gene is TRBV19, the J gene TRBJ2-2, with D perhaps TRBD1 (5 bases). Trimming took off 5 bases at V and 1 base at J, with 20 bases between the two ends. CDR1 and CDR2 from the germline V gene are LNHDA and SQIVND (reference sequence). The CDR3 consists of 18 residues. CDR3 sequence reads: CASSWPVTGSLNTGELFF. The CDR3 bases are TGTGCCAGTAGTTGGCCCGTAACAGGAAGCTTGAACACCGGGGAGCTGTTTTTT.

There are a few counts of this clonotype. This rearrangement joins TRBV7-9 to TRBJ2-3; D remains ambiguous. The CDR3 extends over 14 amino acids. Looked up from germline, CDR1 is SEHNR and CDR2 is FQNEAQ (reference sequence). The V and J ends lost 4 bases and 2 bases respectively, with 10 bases between them. Here the CDR3 DNA reads TGTGCCAGCAGCTCATTGCAATACACAGATACGCAGTATTTT. This encodes CASSSLQYTDTQYF.

This clonotype was recorded at least ten times. The CDR3 here is CASSLDGWGETQYF. As DNA, the CDR3 is TGTGCCAGCAGCTTAGATGGGTGGGGGGAGACCCAGTACTTC. The chain recombines TRBV11-2 with TRBJ2-5, with D tentatively TRBD1 or TRBD2 (5 bases each). The germline CDR1 and CDR2 sequences are SGHAT and FQNNGV. The CDR3 is made up of 14 amino acids. V was cut by 0 bases and J by 5 bases, with 10 bases left in between. Looking up the rest from reference TRBV11-2 and TRBJ2-5 gives the full variable domain: EAGVAQSPRYKIIEKRQSVAFWCNPISGHATLYWYQQILGQGPKLLIQFQNNGVVDDSQLPKDRFSAERLKGVDSTLKIQPAKLEDSAVYLCASSLDGWGETQYFGPGTRLLVL.

V usage is TRBV19 and J usage is TRBJ1-1; 7 nucleotides match TRBD1. This CDR3 contains 17 residues. V shed 7 bases, J shed 0 bases, and the junction held 14 bases outside the gene matches. The germline V gene encodes CDR1 LNHDA and CDR2 SQIVND (reference sequence). Written as DNA, the CDR3 is TGTGCCAGTACTCCTTTGGCGACAGGGCGACTGAACACTGAAGCTTTCTTT. It yields the protein CASTPLATGRLNTEAFF.

This sequence joins TRBV2 and TRBJ2-5; TRBD2 aligns across 10 bases. V dropped 3 bases and J dropped 2; count of bases not matched to a gene: 3. Looked up from germline, CDR1 is SNHLY and CDR2 is FYNNEI. This CDR3 comprises 15 residues. CDR3 sequence reads: CASSDPSGGQETQYF. Here the CDR3 DNA reads TGTGCCAGCAGTGATCCTAGCGGGGGACAAGAGACCCAGTACTTC.

In DNA, the CDR3 is TGCGCCAGCAGCCGAACCCCGGGAGGGGGCTACGAGCAGTACTTC. As protein: CASSRTPGGGYEQYF. The chain has TRBV4-3 and TRBJ2-7; TRBD2 matches 8 bases. This CDR3 spans 15 amino acids. V was pared by 4 bases and J by 3 bases, with 8 bases of the junction left unmatched. Germline CDR1 is LGHNA and CDR2 is YSLEER.

The chain has TRBV20-1 and TRBJ1-2; TRBD1 is a possible D gene (5 bases). The V end was cut by 8 bases, the J end by 2 bases, with 18 bases between. Per the germline V gene, CDR1 is DFQATT and CDR2 is SNEGSKA (reference sequence). The CDR3 is 14 amino acids. Written as DNA, the CDR3 is TGCAGTCCTCTCGGGGGAGCTATGAACTATGGCTACACCTTC. Amino acids: CSPLGGAMNYGYTF.

This clonotype showed up just a few times. The chain couples TRBV7-9 to TRBJ1-2, with D maybe TRBD1 (5 bases). Deletions cut 5 bases from V and 6 bases from J, with 10 bases between. The length of the CDR3 is 12 residues. Germline V lookup: CDR1 SEHNR, CDR2 FQNEAQ (reference sequence). The chain's CDR3 is CASSLRENGYTF. For the CDR3, the DNA is TGTGCCAGCAGCCTCAGGGAGAATGGCTACACCTTC.

The chain links TRBV12-3 or TRBV12-4 to TRBJ2-5, with D possibly being TRBD2 (6 bases). Between the trimmed V and J ends, which lost 8 bases and 4 bases, there was a span of 14 bases. This CDR3 has 13 residues. In DNA form, the CDR3 reads TGTGCCAGCGGGAAGGCGGGACTAGAGACCCAGTACTTC. Translating it yields CASGKAGLETQYF.

This clonotype has more than one count but fewer than ten. The V and J genes are TRBV7-2 and TRBJ1-4, with 8 bases lining up with TRBD1. The V gene's germline CDR1 is SGHTA and CDR2 FQGNSA. Germline trimming cut 3 bases from V and 8 bases from J; bases unmatched to any gene: 8. The CDR3 spans 15 residues. Written as DNA, the CDR3 is TGTGCCAGCAGCTTCGACAGGGGAGAAGGGGAAAAACTGTTTTTT. It yields the protein CASSFDRGEGEKLFF.

The chain combines TRBV19 with TRBJ2-3, with D maybe TRBD2 (5 bases). The CDR3 spans 14 residues. Germline V lookup: CDR1 LNHDA, CDR2 SQIVND (reference sequence). V gave up 5 bases and J gave up 4 bases, with 13 bases separating them. The CDR3, as DNA: TGTGCCAGTAGTGCACGCGGAGCGGCAGATACGCAGTATTTT. The encoded protein is CASSARGAADTQYF.

The gene calls are TRBV11-2 and TRBJ1-1, with TRBD1 matching over 7 bases. Losses at the gene ends were 1 base for V and 7 bases for J; bases not matched to a gene: 3. Germline V gene sequence: CDR1 SGHAT, CDR2 FQNNGV. CDR3 length: 13 residues. The CDR3 coding sequence is TGTGCCAGCAGCTTAGGGACAGGCTTTGAAGCTTTCTTT. Translated, it gives CASSLGTGFEAFF.

The rearrangement links TRBV6-6 to TRBJ2-3, with 12 bases matching TRBD1. Germline CDR1 is MNHNY and CDR2 is SVGAGI (reference sequence). Trimming cost V 5 bases and J 4 bases; bases outside gene matches: 4. CDR3 length equals 15 residues. The CDR3: CASSRGTGGADTQYF. The CDR3, as DNA: TGTGCCAGCAGTCGCGGGACAGGGGGCGCAGATACGCAGTATTTT.

For this clonotype: A read error is possible here, since a much larger clone lies one base away. This chain connects TRBV7-2 to TRBJ1-1, with TRBD1 matching over 7 bases. The germline CDR1 and CDR2 sequences are SGHTA and FQGNSA. The V gene end was trimmed by 5 bases and the J gene end by 6 bases; junction bases not matched to a gene: 6. The CDR3 has 13 residues. The CDR3 loop is CASSPVRGAEAFF. The CDR3 coding sequence is TGTGCCAGCAGCCCCGTCAGGGGGGCTGAAGCTTTCTTT. The full variable domain, its missing parts supplied by reference TRBV7-2 and TRBJ1-1, is GAGVSQSPSNKVTEKGKDVELRCDPISGHTALYWYRQSLGQGLEFLIYFQGNSAPDKSGLPSDRFSAERTGGSVSTLTIQRTQQEDSAVYLCASSPVRGAEAFFGQGTRLTVV.

This chain uses TRBV29-1 with TRBJ2-7, with 7 bases matching TRBD2. Germline CDR1 is SQVTM and CDR2 is ANQGSEA. V dropped 2 bases and J dropped 0; count of bases not matched to a gene: 1. The CDR3 length is 13 residues. The CDR3 loop reads CSVELAVSYEQYF. CDR3 in DNA: TGCAGCGTTGAACTAGCGGTCTCCTACGAGCAGTACTTC.

The sample holds one count of this clonotype. The chain combines TRBV7-2 with TRBJ2-7; D perhaps matches TRBD1 (6 bases). This CDR3 is built from 14 residues. Trimming removed 5 bases at V and 0 bases at J, with 11 bases between. The germline V gene has CDR1 SGHTA and CDR2 FQGNSA. CDR3: CASSPEQGSYEQYF. As DNA, the CDR3 is TGTGCCAGCAGCCCCGAACAGGGCTCCTACGAGCAGTACTTC.

V gene TRBV4-1 combines with J gene TRBJ1-4, with TRBD1 identical over 7 bases. V gave up 4 bases and J gave up 7 bases; unmatched junction bases: 6. The length of the CDR3 is 14 residues. CDR1 is MGHRA, CDR2 YSYEKL, per germline. The CDR3 bases are TGCGCCAGCAGCCCCCGACAGGGTATTGAAAAACTGTTTTTT. Amino acid sequence: CASSPRQGIEKLFF.

The genes are TRBV18 and TRBJ2-1; D may match TRBD1 or TRBD2 (5 bases each). Looked up from germline, CDR1 is KGHSH and CDR2 is LQKENI. The V end was cut by 2 bases, the J end by 9 bases, with 17 bases between. There are 15 residues in the CDR3. This chain's CDR3 is CASSPSGRAQGEQFF. The CDR3 DNA sequence: TGTGCCAGCTCACCAAGTGGGCGGGCCCAGGGTGAGCAGTTCTTC.

This clonotype has more than one count but fewer than ten. The rearrangement links TRBV7-2 to TRBJ2-1, with D possibly matching TRBD1 (6 bases). Germline loops: CDR1 SGHTA, CDR2 FQGNSA. This CDR3 contains 13 residues. Trimming removed 6 bases at V and 3 bases at J, with 9 bases between. In nucleotides, the CDR3 is TGTGCCAGCAGACAGGACAGCTACAATGAGCAGTTCTTC. The encoded protein is CASRQDSYNEQFF.

The chain uses TRBV7-2 and TRBJ2-2, with 12 bases fitting TRBD2. CDR3 length equals 16 residues. Germline trimming cut 5 bases from V and 5 bases from J; bases unmatched to any gene: 6. The germline V gene encodes CDR1 SGHTA and CDR2 FQGNSA. CDR3 residues: CASSPTSGGRTGELFF. The CDR3 region has the DNA TGTGCCAGCAGCCCCACTAGCGGGGGGAGAACCGGGGAGCTGTTTTTT. Looking up the rest from reference TRBV7-2 and TRBJ2-2 gives the full variable domain: GAGVSQSPSNKVTEKGKDVELRCDPISGHTALYWYRQSLGQGLEFLIYFQGNSAPDKSGLPSDRFSAERTGGSVSTLTIQRTQQEDSAVYLCASSPTSGGRTGELFFGEGSRLTVL.